Each of the 22 T cell receptor beta chains below was sequenced from the same sample in a study of cytomegalovirus exposure and HLA in healthy donors. Use of 60 Vbeta and 13 Jbeta primers characterized the PCR. Sequencing used immunoSEQ multiplex PCR; TCRdb keeps in-frame clones, though not all of them. The top ten hold under 4.5% of the sample, which has fewer than 150,000 clones, roughly three quarters seen once. The source material was PBMCs. The source is a man aged 18 to 30 in good health and CMV-seronegative.

This clone was recorded a few times. This chain joins TRBV2 and TRBJ1-2; no firm D call. Germline lookup yields CDR1 SNHLY and CDR2 FYNNEI. The CDR3 totals 14 residues. V shed 0 bases and J shed 8 bases, with 13 bases lying between them. CDR3 nucleotides: TGTGCCAGCAGTGAAGCGCGGTCGGCCGGCGGCTACACCTTC. As protein: CASSEARSAGGYTF. Drawing the rest from reference TRBV2 and TRBJ1-2, the complete variable domain is EPEVTQTPSHQVTQMGQEVILRCVPISNHLYFYWYRQILGQKVEFLVSFYNNEISEKSEIFDDQFSVERPDGSNFTLKIRSTKLEDSAMYFCASSEARSAGGYTFGSGTRLTVV.

The CDR3 DNA reads TGTGCCAGCAGCCCCCTGGGGAGGTGGTGCAATCAGCCCCAGCATTTT. This translates into CASSPLGRWCNQPQHF. The genes are TRBV9 and TRBJ1-5; D gene ambiguous. The CDR3 extends over 16 amino acids. Trimming removed 4 bases at V and 2 bases at J, with 16 bases between. Germline CDR1 and CDR2: SGDLS and YYNGEE.

This clone was recorded once. The rearrangement links TRBV19 to TRBJ2-4; tentative D call: TRBD1 (7 bases). V gave up 7 bases and J gave up 5 bases, with 18 bases separating them. CDR1 is LNHDA, CDR2 SQIVND, per germline (reference sequence). This CDR3 is built from 15 residues. As DNA, the CDR3 is TGTGCCAGTAAAGGAGGGACAGATGCCGAAAACATTCAGTACTTC. It encodes CASKGGTDAENIQYF.

This clone has just one count. This rearrangement joins TRBV19 to TRBJ1-2, with D unresolved. The length of the CDR3 is 13 residues. Trimming pared 3 bases from V and 1 base from J, leaving 6 bases between. Per the germline V gene, CDR1 is LNHDA and CDR2 is SQIVND (reference sequence). CDR3 sequence (DNA): TGTGCCAGTAGTATCGGGGTTAACTATGGCTACACCTTC. The encoded protein is CASSIGVNYGYTF.

The chain joins TRBV5-4 to TRBJ2-5; 7 bases are shared with TRBD2. The J call may be in error: the DNA end matches TRBJ2-7 better. Germline V gives CDR1 SGHNT, CDR2 YYREEE (reference sequence). This CDR3 is built from 15 residues. The CDR3 bases are TGTGCCAGCAGCCTACCGGGGGGAAACTCTCACGAGCAGTACTTC. Translation: CASSLPGGNSHEQYF.

This rearrangement joins TRBV5-6 to TRBJ1-1; TRBD1 aligns across 7 bases. V lost 4 bases to trimming and J lost 1 base; unmatched junction nucleotides: 7. The CDR3 has 15 amino acids. From germline, CDR1 is SGHDT and CDR2 YYEEEE. In DNA, the CDR3 is TGTGCCAGCAGCAGAACTGGACAGGCGAACACTGAAGCTTTCTTT. Translation gives CASSRTGQANTEAFF.

The chain employs TRBV6-1 and TRBJ2-1, with 8 positions matching TRBD1. J was trimmed by 6 bases and V by 3 bases; bases with no gene match: 7. The CDR3 runs to 15 residues. Germline assignment: CDR1 MNHNS and CDR2 SASEGT. The CDR3 region has the DNA TGTGCCAGCAGTGAGGGGGACAGGTTTGGCAATGAGCAGTTCTTC. It codes for CASSEGDRFGNEQFF.

The rearrangement uses TRBV29-1 and TRBJ2-1; D is undetermined. CDR3 length equals 14 residues. The germline CDR1 and CDR2 sequences are SQVTM and ANQGSEA. Trimming removed 0 bases from V and 12 bases from J, with 18 bases in between. CDR3 coding DNA: TGCAGCGTTGAAGATCTTCGCGAGTCTCACGGGCAGTTCTTC. It translates to CSVEDLRESHGQFF.

V and J are TRBV6-1 and TRBJ1-5; unclear D gene. Trimming stripped 2 bases from V and 0 bases from J, with 14 bases between. The CDR3 consists of 17 residues. The germline V gene encodes CDR1 MNHNS and CDR2 SASEGT. CDR3 sequence (DNA): TGTGCCAGCAGTGAATTCGTCCGGAGGAATAGCAATCAGCCCCAGCATTTT. Amino acids: CASSEFVRRNSNQPQHF.

The rearrangement links TRBV2 to TRBJ2-2; no reliable D call. The CDR3 sequence is 13 residues long. Germline values: CDR1 SNHLY, CDR2 FYNNEI. V was trimmed by 7 bases and J by 6 bases, leaving 12 bases between them. The CDR3 region has the DNA TGTGCCAGCATCCGGGTCCTCCCCGGGGAGCTGTTTTTT. Protein: CASIRVLPGELFF.

This clone was picked up a small number of times. This chain joins TRBV9 and TRBJ1-2, with TRBD1 as a possible D gene (6 bases). V gave up 0 bases and J gave up 4 bases, with 10 bases separating them. Germline loops: CDR1 SGDLS, CDR2 YYNGEE. There are 14 residues in the CDR3. CDR3 amino acids: CASSVGRTAYGYTF. The CDR3 DNA is TGTGCCAGCAGCGTAGGGAGGACAGCCTATGGCTACACCTTC.

The V and J genes are TRBV11-2 and TRBJ2-2, with TRBD1 as a possible D gene (6 bases). Germline V lookup: CDR1 SGHAT, CDR2 FQNNGV. Trimming took off 8 bases at V and 6 bases at J, with 19 bases between the two ends. The CDR3 runs 15 residues. CDR3 loop: CASEPTGLRAGELFF. The CDR3 nucleotides read TGTGCCAGCGAACCTACAGGGTTGCGGGCCGGGGAGCTGTTTTTT.

The V and J genes are TRBV14 and TRBJ2-3; possibly TRBD2 for D (5 bases). There are 17 residues in the CDR3. CDR1 and CDR2 (germline): SGHDN, FVKESK. The V end lost 0 bases, the J end lost 0 bases, and 13 bases lay between the germline ends. Here the CDR3 DNA reads TGTGCCAGCAGCCAAGACCCAGCGGCTACTAGCACAGATACGCAGTATTTT. This translates into CASSQDPAATSTDTQYF.

The chain is built from TRBV6-1 and TRBJ1-1; TRBD1 agrees at 7 bases. The CDR3 has 15 amino acids. The germline V gene encodes CDR1 MNHNS and CDR2 SASEGT. V was clipped by 4 bases and J by 0 bases; unmatched bases: 5. CDR3 in amino acids: CASSGSTGMNTEAFF. The CDR3 DNA reads as TGTGCCAGCAGTGGCTCGACAGGGATGAACACTGAAGCTTTCTTT.

This sequence joins TRBV7-2 and TRBJ1-2; D is perhaps TRBD1 (5 bases). Germline V gene sequence: CDR1 SGHTA, CDR2 FQGNSA. The V end was cut by 1 base, the J end by 4 bases, with 13 bases between. The CDR3 runs to 15 residues. Here the CDR3 reads CASSLGGTRGYGYTF. The CDR3 DNA follows: TGTGCCAGCAGCTTAGGGGGGACTAGGGGCTATGGCTACACCTTC.

V is TRBV18 and J is TRBJ2-7; 9 nucleotides agree with TRBD2. This CDR3 spans 16 amino acids. Per germline, CDR1 KGHSH and CDR2 LQKENI. J lost 4 bases, V lost 5 bases, and 12 bases had no gene match. CDR3 DNA: TGTGCCAGCTCATCATCGATAGCGGGAGTAGGGTACGAGCAGTACTTC. Translated: CASSSSIAGVGYEQYF.

As DNA, the CDR3 is TGCGCCAGTCAAACAGGGGAGGAGGGCAATCAGCCCCAGCATTTT. Its protein is CASQTGEEGNQPQHF. The V call is TRBV10-2, the J call TRBJ1-5, with TRBD1 matching 7 bases. Germline trimming cut 9 bases from V and 2 bases from J; bases unmatched to any gene: 10. Per germline, CDR1 WSHSY and CDR2 SAAADI. CDR3 length equals 15 residues.

CDR3 protein: CSAKWAGGSGELFF. The CDR3 bases are TGCAGCGCCAAGTGGGCGGGAGGGAGCGGGGAGCTGTTTTTT. The V gene is TRBV29-1, the J gene TRBJ2-2; 9 positions agree with TRBD2. The V segment lost 7 bases and the J segment 7 bases; nucleotides outside the gene matches: 10. The germline gives CDR1 SQVTM, CDR2 ANQGSEA. The CDR3 sequence is 14 residues long.

This chain uses TRBV7-3 with TRBJ2-7; 8 bases match TRBD1. The germline CDR1 and CDR2 sequences are SGHTA and FQGTGA. With 5 bases clipped from V and 5 bases from J, the junction kept 8 bases outside the gene matches. The CDR3 is 14 amino acids. For the CDR3, the DNA is TGTGCCAGCAGCCCGGACAGGGTCGCAGACGAGCAGTACTTC. Residues: CASSPDRVADEQYF.

The rearrangement joins TRBV5-6 to TRBJ1-2, with a weak D call TRBD1 (5 bases). CDR3 length: 12 amino acids. Germline CDR1 is SGHDT and CDR2 is YYEEEE. V lost 5 bases to trimming and J lost 4 bases, with 9 bases between them. The CDR3 protein is CASRGGFYGYTF. The CDR3 bases are TGTGCCAGCAGGGGGGGATTCTATGGCTACACCTTC.

The chain joins TRBV7-2 to TRBJ2-1; 8 bases are shared with TRBD2. The CDR3 is 16 amino acids. Germline CDR1 SGHTA, CDR2 FQGNSA. V lost 2 bases and J lost 0; bases outside the gene matches: 3. The CDR3, as DNA: TGTGCCAGCAGCTTAACTAGCGGCCACTCCTACAATGAGCAGTTCTTC. The encoded protein is CASSLTSGHSYNEQFF.

CDR3: CASSERGRETQYF. The CDR3 nucleotides read TGCGCCAGCAGTGAGAGGGGCCGGGAGACCCAGTACTTC. The chain uses TRBV10-1 and TRBJ2-5, with D perhaps TRBD1 (5 bases). The V gene lost 2 bases and the J gene lost 5 bases, with 9 bases spanning the gap. CDR3 length equals 13 residues. Looked up from germline, CDR1 is WNHNN and CDR2 is SYGVQD (reference sequence).